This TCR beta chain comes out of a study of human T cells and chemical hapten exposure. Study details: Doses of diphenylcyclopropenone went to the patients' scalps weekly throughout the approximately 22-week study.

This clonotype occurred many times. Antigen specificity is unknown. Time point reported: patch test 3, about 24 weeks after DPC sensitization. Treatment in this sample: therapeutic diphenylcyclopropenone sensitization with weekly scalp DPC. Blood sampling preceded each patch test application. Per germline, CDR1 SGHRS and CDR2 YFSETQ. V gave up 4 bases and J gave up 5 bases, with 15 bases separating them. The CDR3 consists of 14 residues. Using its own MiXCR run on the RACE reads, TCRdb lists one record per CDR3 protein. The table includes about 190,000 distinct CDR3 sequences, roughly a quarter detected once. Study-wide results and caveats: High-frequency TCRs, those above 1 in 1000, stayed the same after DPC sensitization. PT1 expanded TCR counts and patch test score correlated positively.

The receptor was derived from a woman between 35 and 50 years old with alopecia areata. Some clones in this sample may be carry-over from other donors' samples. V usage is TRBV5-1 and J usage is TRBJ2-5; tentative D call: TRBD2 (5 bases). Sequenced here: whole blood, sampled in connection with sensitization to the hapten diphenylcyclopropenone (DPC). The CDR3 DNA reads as TGCGCCAGCAGCCACGGGGAGCTGCAGGAGACCCAGTACTTC. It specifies CASSHGELQETQYF.